This passage covers 23 T cell receptor beta chains from one sample sequenced in a study of blood T cell repertoires in COVID-19. Some clones are missing from TCRdb's copy, which holds only in-frame ones; the method was immunoSEQ multiplex PCR. The top ten clones hold under 9% of a sample with some 150,000 clones, around nine tenths of them seen once. Sequencing input: peripheral blood. The receptors shown here come from a woman aged 45-59 years with active or convalescent COVID-19.

The chain carries TRBV6-2 or TRBV6-3 and TRBJ1-3, with 8 bases aligning to TRBD1. Per the germline V gene, CDR1 is MNHEY and CDR2 is SVGEGT. There are 15 residues in the CDR3. V gave up 2 bases and J gave up 4 bases; unmatched junction bases: 4. CDR3 amino acids: CASSYTGTGGNTIYF. For the CDR3, the DNA is TGTGCCAGCAGTTACACCGGGACAGGAGGAAACACCATATATTTT.

The chain combines TRBV30 with TRBJ2-1; TRBD2 agrees at 11 bases. The V segment lost 7 bases and the J segment 7 bases; nucleotides outside the gene matches: 12. CDR3 length equals 15 residues. Germline CDR1 reads GTSNPN; CDR2 reads SVGIG (reference sequence). The CDR3 nucleotides read TGTGCCTTGGGAAGGTCTAGCGGGAGGTGGAATGAGCAGTTCTTC. Amino acids: CALGRSSGRWNEQFF. The full variable domain, in which reference TRBV30 and TRBJ2-1 provide the parts outside the CDR3, is SQTIHQWPATLVQPVGSPLSLECTVEGTSNPNLYWYRQAAGRGLQLLFYSVGIGQISSEVPQNLSASRPQDRQFILSSKKLLLSDSGFYLCALGRSSGRWNEQFFGPGTRLTVL.

The chain couples TRBV27 to TRBJ2-7; possibly TRBD1 for D (6 bases). V lost 6 bases and J 0 bases, leaving 15 bases between the germline ends. Germline CDR1 MNHEY, CDR2 SMNVEV (reference sequence). CDR3 length: 15 amino acids. Written as DNA, the CDR3 is TGTGCCAGCAGCCGGGTGGGACACAGCTCCTACGAGCAGTACTTC. Encoded protein: CASSRVGHSSYEQYF.

The chain uses TRBV5-4 and TRBJ1-2, with 10 positions matching TRBD1. The CDR3 length is 14 residues. The V segment lost 1 base and the J segment 8 bases; nucleotides outside the gene matches: 5. Germline CDR1 reads SGHNT; CDR2 reads YYREEE (reference sequence). The DNA of the CDR3 is TGTGCCAGCAGCTTGAGACAGGGGGCCGGCGGCTACACCTTC. This encodes CASSLRQGAGGYTF.

The rearrangement joins TRBV18 to TRBJ1-3; perhaps TRBD1 as D (5 bases). Germline values: CDR1 KGHSH, CDR2 LQKENI. The V end was cut by 3 bases, the J end by 0 bases, with 9 bases between. The CDR3 consists of 15 residues. The CDR3 region is CASSPGLNSGNTIYF. The CDR3 DNA sequence: TGTGCCAGCTCACCGGGACTGAACTCTGGAAACACCATATATTTT.

The DNA for the CDR3 is TGTGCCAGCAGTTCTGAGGGGGCAGGGACCCGTAGGAGGTACGAGCAGTACTTC. As protein: CASSSEGAGTRRRYEQYF. The J gene is TRBJ2-7, the V gene TRBV7-2, with TRBD1 matching over 7 bases. V shed 6 bases, J shed 4 bases, and the junction held 21 bases outside the gene matches. The CDR3 loop spans 18 amino acids. Per germline, CDR1 SGHTA and CDR2 FQGNSA.

The rearrangement uses TRBV19 and TRBJ1-2; D remains ambiguous. Trimming cost V 7 bases and J 1 base, with 10 bases left between them. This CDR3 is 13 amino acids long. CDR1 is LNHDA, CDR2 SQIVND, per germline (reference sequence). CDR3 sequence reads: CASNGGINYGYTF. The CDR3 DNA sequence: TGTGCCAGTAACGGCGGCATTAACTATGGCTACACCTTC.

The chain combines TRBV11-2 with TRBJ2-5; 12 bases align to TRBD2. The germline V gene has CDR1 SGHAT and CDR2 FQNNGV. The CDR3 runs to 16 residues. Trimming cost V 3 bases and J 0 bases; bases outside gene matches: 2. CDR3: CASSFGTSGYQETQYF. Written as DNA, the CDR3 is TGTGCCAGCAGCTTCGGGACTAGCGGGTACCAAGAGACCCAGTACTTC.

The chain recombines TRBV3-1 (or the pseudogene TRBV3-2) with TRBJ2-1; D perhaps matches TRBD1 (6 bases). The germline CDR1 and CDR2 sequences are LGHDT and YNNKEL (reference sequence). The CDR3 has 16 residues. The ends were cut back, 0 bases at V and 7 bases at J, with 16 bases in the middle. CDR3 amino acids: CASSQDSGGEANEQFF. The CDR3 region has the DNA TGTGCCAGCAGCCAAGATAGTGGGGGCGAGGCAAATGAGCAGTTCTTC.

The V call is TRBV3-1 (or the pseudogene TRBV3-2), the J call TRBJ1-3, with D perhaps TRBD1 (5 bases). Germline V gene sequence: CDR1 LGHDT, CDR2 YNNKEL (reference sequence). Deletions cut 7 bases from V and 3 bases from J, with 16 bases between. The CDR3 is 15 amino acids. DNA for the CDR3: TGTGCCAGCAAGACCTCAGTAGGGGTTGGAAACACCATATATTTT. Translated, it gives CASKTSVGVGNTIYF.

This clone was detected only a few times. CDR3 loop: CASSQEILDEQYF. CDR3 DNA sequence: TGTGCCAGCAGCCAAGAAATTCTCGACGAGCAGTACTTC. The V call is TRBV4-2, the J call TRBJ2-7; D not resolved. This CDR3 spans 13 amino acids. Deletions cut 0 bases from V and 5 bases from J, with 8 bases between. Germline assignment: CDR1 LGHNA and CDR2 YNFKEQ.

This chain links TRBV12-3 or TRBV12-4 with TRBJ1-2; D remains unclear. V was clipped by 6 bases and J by 1 base, with 9 bases between them. This CDR3 spans 13 amino acids. CDR3 amino acids: CASSSEHNYGYTF. The CDR3, as DNA: TGTGCCAGCAGCTCTGAACATAACTATGGCTACACCTTC.

V and J are TRBV27 and TRBJ1-2, with D tentatively TRBD1 (6 bases). This CDR3 comprises 15 residues. Germline-derived CDR1 and CDR2 are MNHEY and SMNVEV (reference sequence). The V end was cut by 5 bases, the J end by 3 bases, with 16 bases between. In nucleotides, the CDR3 is TGTGCCAGCAGTCAAGGGCGCGGGGGCTACTATGGCTACACCTTC. It yields the protein CASSQGRGGYYGYTF.

V usage is TRBV5-1 and J usage is TRBJ1-6; D ambiguous. This CDR3 region has 16 residues. CDR1 SGHRS and CDR2 YFSETQ come from the germline V gene. V was trimmed by 4 bases and J by 7 bases, leaving 18 bases between them. The CDR3, as DNA: TGCGCCAGCAGCCACCACGGAGAGGGCGGAAATTCACCCCTCCACTTT. Amino acid sequence: CASSHHGEGGNSPLHF.

V is TRBV5-5 and J is TRBJ2-1; TRBD1 aligns across 9 bases. The CDR3 runs to 14 residues. Per the germline V gene, CDR1 is SGHKS and CDR2 is YYEKEE (reference sequence). V shed 3 bases, J shed 12 bases, and the junction held 10 bases outside the gene matches. CDR3 sequence: CASSSSTGGRGQFF. CDR3 in DNA: TGTGCCAGCAGCTCTTCCACAGGGGGCCGGGGGCAGTTCTTC. The full variable domain, completed using reference TRBV5-5 and TRBJ2-1, is DAGVTQSPTHLIKTRGQQVTLRCSPISGHKSVSWYQQVLGQGPQFIFQYYEKEERGRGNFPDRFSARQFPNYSSELNVNALLLGDSALYLCASSSSTGGRGQFFGPGTRLTVL.

J is TRBJ2-1 and V is TRBV28; 13 nucleotides align to TRBD2. V dropped 5 bases and J dropped 7; count of bases not matched to a gene: 5. CDR1 is MDHEN, CDR2 SYDVKM, per germline. The CDR3 is 15 amino acids. CDR3 DNA: TGTGCCAGCAGTCCAGGGACTAGCGGGACGAATGAGCAGTTCTTC. Protein sequence: CASSPGTSGTNEQFF.

V is TRBV19 and J is TRBJ2-7, with no clear D. V was shortened by 6 bases and J by 0 bases, with 12 bases between the two germline ends. The CDR3 sequence is 14 residues long. Germline values: CDR1 LNHDA, CDR2 SQIVND (reference sequence). CDR3 residues: CASSRSGSSYEQYF. The CDR3 bases are TGTGCCAGTAGCCGCTCGGGTAGCTCCTACGAGCAGTACTTC.

The count of this clone is one. The V call is TRBV28, the J call TRBJ1-3, with D perhaps matching TRBD1 (5 bases). The CDR3 is made up of 14 amino acids. Germline CDR1 reads MDHEN; CDR2 reads SYDVKM. Trimming cost V 7 bases and J 10 bases, with 20 bases left between them. The CDR3 spells CASTRVLGGGTIYF. The CDR3 region has the DNA TGTGCCAGCACCAGGGTCCTCGGTGGTGGTACCATATATTTT.

V and J are TRBV10-3 and TRBJ1-5, with a weak D call TRBD1 (5 bases). V lost 2 bases to trimming and J lost 2 bases, with 10 bases between them. The germline CDR1 and CDR2 sequences are ENHRY and SYGVKD. The CDR3 runs to 15 residues. This chain's CDR3 is CAISEGGVGNQPQHF. The CDR3, as DNA: TGTGCCATCAGTGAGGGAGGGGTGGGCAATCAGCCCCAGCATTTT.

The chain has TRBV24-1 and TRBJ1-1; TRBD1 aligns across 9 bases. Trimming removed 9 bases from V and 5 bases from J; junction bases left unmatched: 3. Germline-derived CDR1 and CDR2 are KGHDR and SFDVKD. CDR3 size: 12 residues. CDR3 protein: CATSTGGTEAFF. Written as DNA, the CDR3 is TGTGCCACCTCGACAGGGGGTACTGAAGCTTTCTTT.

The J gene is TRBJ2-2, the V gene TRBV5-5, with unresolved D. Germline assignment: CDR1 SGHKS and CDR2 YYEKEE (reference sequence). V dropped 5 bases and J dropped 3 bases, with 14 bases sitting between them. This CDR3 is built from 15 residues. CDR3 nucleotide sequence: TGTGCCAGCAGACGCCAGTGGGCCGACACCGGGGAGCTGTTTTTT. Residues: CASRRQWADTGELFF. The entire variable domain, with the rest obtained from reference TRBV5-5 and TRBJ2-2, is as follows: DAGVTQSPTHLIKTRGQQVTLRCSPISGHKSVSWYQQVLGQGPQFIFQYYEKEERGRGNFPDRFSARQFPNYSSELNVNALLLGDSALYLCASRRQWADTGELFFGEGSRLTVL.

The chain couples TRBV19 to TRBJ1-6; TRBD1 matches 9 bases. Germline CDR1 LNHDA, CDR2 SQIVND (reference sequence). Trimming took 5 bases from V and 8 from J; bases not matched to a gene: 4. There are 14 residues in the CDR3. The CDR3 protein is CASSPWTGDSPLHF. CDR3 in DNA: TGTGCCAGTAGTCCCTGGACAGGGGATTCACCCCTCCACTTT.

The chain joins TRBV9 to TRBJ1-4, with a weak D call TRBD1 (6 bases). With 0 bases removed from V and 2 bases from J, the gap between germline ends came to 17 bases. The CDR3 length is 18 residues. The germline V gene has CDR1 SGDLS and CDR2 YYNGEE. The CDR3 region is CASSVGSLQGWTNEKLFF. CDR3 bases: TGTGCCAGCAGCGTAGGCTCGCTTCAGGGGTGGACTAATGAAAAACTGTTTTTT.